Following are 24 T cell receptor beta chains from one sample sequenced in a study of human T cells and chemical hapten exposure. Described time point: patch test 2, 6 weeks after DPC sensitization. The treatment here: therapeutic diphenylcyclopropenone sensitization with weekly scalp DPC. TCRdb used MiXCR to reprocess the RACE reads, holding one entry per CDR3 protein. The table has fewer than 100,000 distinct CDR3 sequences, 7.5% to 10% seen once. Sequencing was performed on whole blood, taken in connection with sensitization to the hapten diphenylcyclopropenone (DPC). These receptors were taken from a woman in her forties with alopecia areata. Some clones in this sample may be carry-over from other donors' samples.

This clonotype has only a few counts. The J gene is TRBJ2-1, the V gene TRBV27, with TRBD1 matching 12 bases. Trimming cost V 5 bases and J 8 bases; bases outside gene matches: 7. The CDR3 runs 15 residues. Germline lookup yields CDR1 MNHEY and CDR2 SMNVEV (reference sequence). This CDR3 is CASSPRGTGGHEQFF. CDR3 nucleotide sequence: TGTGCCAGCAGTCCCAGAGGGACAGGGGGCCATGAGCAGTTCTTC.

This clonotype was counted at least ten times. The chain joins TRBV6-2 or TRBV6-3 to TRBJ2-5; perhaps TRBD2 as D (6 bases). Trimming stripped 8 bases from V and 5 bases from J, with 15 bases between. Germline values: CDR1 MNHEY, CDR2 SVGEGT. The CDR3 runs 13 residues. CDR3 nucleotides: TGTGCCAGCCGTTCAGGAGGGAGGGAGACCCAGTACTTC. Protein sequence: CASRSGGRETQYF.

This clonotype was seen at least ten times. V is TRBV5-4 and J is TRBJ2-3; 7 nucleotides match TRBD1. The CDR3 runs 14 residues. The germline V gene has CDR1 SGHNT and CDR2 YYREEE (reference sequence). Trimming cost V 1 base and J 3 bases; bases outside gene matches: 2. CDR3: CASSLPGGTDTQYF. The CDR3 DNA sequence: TGTGCCAGCAGCTTGCCAGGGGGTACAGATACGCAGTATTTT. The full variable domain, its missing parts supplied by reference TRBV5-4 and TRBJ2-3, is ETGVTQSPTHLIKTRGQQVTLRCSSQSGHNTVSWYQQALGQGPQFIFQYYREEENGRGNFPPRFSGLQFPNYSSELNVNALELDDSALYLCASSLPGGTDTQYFGPGTRLTVL.

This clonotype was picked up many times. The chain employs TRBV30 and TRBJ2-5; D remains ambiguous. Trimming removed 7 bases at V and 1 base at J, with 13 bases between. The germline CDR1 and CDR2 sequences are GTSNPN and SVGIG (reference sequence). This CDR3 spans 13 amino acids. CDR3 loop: CAFHGRSQETQYF. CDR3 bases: TGTGCCTTTCACGGACGGAGCCAAGAGACCCAGTACTTC.

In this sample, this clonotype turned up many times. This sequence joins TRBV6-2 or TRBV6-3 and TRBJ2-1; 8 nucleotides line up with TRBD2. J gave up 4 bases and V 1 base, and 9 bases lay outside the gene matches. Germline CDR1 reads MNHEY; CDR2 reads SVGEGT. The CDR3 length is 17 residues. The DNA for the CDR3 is TGTGCCAGCAGTTACTTTAGGACTAGCCTACGATACAATGAGCAGTTCTTC. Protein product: CASSYFRTSLRYNEQFF.

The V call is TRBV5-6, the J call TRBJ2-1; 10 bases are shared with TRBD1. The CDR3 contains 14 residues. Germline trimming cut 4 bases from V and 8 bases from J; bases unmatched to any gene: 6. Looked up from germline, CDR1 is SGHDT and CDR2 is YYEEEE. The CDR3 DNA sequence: TGTGCCAGCAGCAGGCCGGGACAGGGGTATGAGCAGTTCTTC. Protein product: CASSRPGQGYEQFF.

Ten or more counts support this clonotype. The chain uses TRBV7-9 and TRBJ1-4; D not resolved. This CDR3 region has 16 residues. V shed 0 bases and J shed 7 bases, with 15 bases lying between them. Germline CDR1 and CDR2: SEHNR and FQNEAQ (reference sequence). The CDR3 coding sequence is TGTGCCAGCAGCTTAGCCGCGACGTTGTCAAGTGAAAAACTGTTTTTT. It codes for CASSLAATLSSEKLFF.

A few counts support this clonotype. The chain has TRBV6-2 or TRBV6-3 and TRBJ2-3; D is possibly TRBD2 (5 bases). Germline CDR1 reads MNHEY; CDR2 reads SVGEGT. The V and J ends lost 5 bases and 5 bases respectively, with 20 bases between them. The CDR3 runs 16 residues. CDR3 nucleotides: TGTGCCAGCAGTCAGTGGATCGGACGAAGCGGAGATACGCAGTATTTT. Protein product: CASSQWIGRSGDTQYF.

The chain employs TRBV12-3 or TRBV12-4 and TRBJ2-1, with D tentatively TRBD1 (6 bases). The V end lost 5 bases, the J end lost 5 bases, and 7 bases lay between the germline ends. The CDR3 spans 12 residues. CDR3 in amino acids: CASSRTDNEQFF. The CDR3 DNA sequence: TGTGCCAGCAGTAGGACAGACAATGAGCAGTTCTTC.

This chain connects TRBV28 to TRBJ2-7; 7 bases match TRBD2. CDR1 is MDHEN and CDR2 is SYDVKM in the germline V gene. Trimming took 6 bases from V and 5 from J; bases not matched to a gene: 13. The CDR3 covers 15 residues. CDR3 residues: CASSQERDRYHEQYF. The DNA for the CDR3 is TGTGCCAGCAGCCAAGAGCGGGACCGTTACCACGAGCAGTACTTC.

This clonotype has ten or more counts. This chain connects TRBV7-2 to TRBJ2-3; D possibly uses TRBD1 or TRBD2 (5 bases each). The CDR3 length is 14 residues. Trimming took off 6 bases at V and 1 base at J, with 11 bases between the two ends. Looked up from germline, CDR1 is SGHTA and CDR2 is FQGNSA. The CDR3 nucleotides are TGTGCCAGCAGGCTCCAGGGAGGCACAGATACGCAGTATTTT. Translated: CASRLQGGTDTQYF.

The CDR3 sequence is CASSAQTGGTDTQYF. The CDR3 DNA reads TGTGCCAGCAGTGCCCAGACAGGGGGCACAGATACGCAGTATTTT. The V gene is TRBV6-1, the J gene TRBJ2-3, with 8 bases identical to TRBD1. Germline trimming cut 4 bases from V and 1 base from J; bases unmatched to any gene: 4. Germline CDR1 and CDR2: MNHNS and SASEGT. The CDR3 is 15 amino acids.

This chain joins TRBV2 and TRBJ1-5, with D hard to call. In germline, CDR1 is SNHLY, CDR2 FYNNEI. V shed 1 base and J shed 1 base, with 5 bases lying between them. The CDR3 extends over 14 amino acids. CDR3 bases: TGTGCCAGCAGTGAAGGGCGGAGCAATCAGCCCCAGCATTTT. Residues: CASSEGRSNQPQHF.

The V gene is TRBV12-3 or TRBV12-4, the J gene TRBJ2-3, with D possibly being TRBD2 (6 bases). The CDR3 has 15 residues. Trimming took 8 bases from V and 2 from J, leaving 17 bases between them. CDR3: CASGSGGGTTDTQYF. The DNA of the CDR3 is TGTGCCAGCGGTAGTGGAGGCGGGACCACAGATACGCAGTATTTT.

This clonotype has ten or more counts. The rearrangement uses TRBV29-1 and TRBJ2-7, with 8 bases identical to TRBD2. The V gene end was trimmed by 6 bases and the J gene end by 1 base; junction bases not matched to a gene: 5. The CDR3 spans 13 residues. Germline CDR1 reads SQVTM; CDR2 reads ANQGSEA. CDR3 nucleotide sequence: TGCAGCGTACTGGCGGGAGGTTCCTACGAGCAGTACTTC. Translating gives CSVLAGGSYEQYF.

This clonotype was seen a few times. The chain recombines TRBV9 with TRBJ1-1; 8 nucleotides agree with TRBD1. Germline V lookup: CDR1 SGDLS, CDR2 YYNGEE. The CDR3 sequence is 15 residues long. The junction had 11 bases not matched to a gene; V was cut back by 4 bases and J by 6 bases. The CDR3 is CASSPTTGAGAEAFF. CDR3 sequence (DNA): TGTGCCAGCAGCCCTACGACAGGGGCGGGAGCTGAAGCTTTCTTT.

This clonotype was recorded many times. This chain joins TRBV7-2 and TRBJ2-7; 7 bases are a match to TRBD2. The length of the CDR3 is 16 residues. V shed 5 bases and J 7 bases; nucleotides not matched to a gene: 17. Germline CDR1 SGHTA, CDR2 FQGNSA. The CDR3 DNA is TGTGCCAGCAGCCCCCTGGGGGGGAGCGGCTTGTGGGAGCAGTACTTC. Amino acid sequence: CASSPLGGSGLWEQYF.

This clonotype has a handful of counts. The CDR3 loop reads CASSFGETNYGYTF. CDR3 nucleotides: TGTGCCAGCAGTTTTGGGGAGACGAACTATGGCTACACCTTC. The chain combines TRBV12-3 or TRBV12-4 with TRBJ1-2; D gene unclear. CDR3 length: 14 amino acids. V was shortened by 3 bases and J by 2 bases, with 10 bases between the two germline ends.

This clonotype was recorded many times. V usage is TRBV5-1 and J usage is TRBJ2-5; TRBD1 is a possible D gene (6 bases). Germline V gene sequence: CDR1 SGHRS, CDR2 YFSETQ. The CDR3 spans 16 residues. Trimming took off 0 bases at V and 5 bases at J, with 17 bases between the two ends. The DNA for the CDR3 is TGCGCCAGCAGCTTGGACAGGGTTGTCTACGGGGAGACCCAGTACTTC. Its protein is CASSLDRVVYGETQYF.

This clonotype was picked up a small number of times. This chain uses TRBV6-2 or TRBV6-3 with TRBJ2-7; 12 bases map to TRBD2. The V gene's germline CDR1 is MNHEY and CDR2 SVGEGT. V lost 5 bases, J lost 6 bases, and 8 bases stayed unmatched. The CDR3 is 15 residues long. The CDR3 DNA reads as TGTGCCAGCAGTCTCAGGACTAGCGGGAATTCCGAGCAGTACTTC. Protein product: CASSLRTSGNSEQYF.

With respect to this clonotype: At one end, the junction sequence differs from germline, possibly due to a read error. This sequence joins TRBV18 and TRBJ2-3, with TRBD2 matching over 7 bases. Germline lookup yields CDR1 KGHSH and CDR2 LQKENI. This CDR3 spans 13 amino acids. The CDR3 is CASSLAGTNTQYF. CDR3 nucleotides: TGTGCCAGCTCACTAGCGGGCACAAATACGCAGTATTTT.

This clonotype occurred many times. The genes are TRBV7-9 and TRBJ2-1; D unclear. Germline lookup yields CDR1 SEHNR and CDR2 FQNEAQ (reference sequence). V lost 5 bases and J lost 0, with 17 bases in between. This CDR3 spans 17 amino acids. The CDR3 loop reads CASSTTWTVSSYNEQFF. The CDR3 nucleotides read TGTGCCAGCAGCACCACTTGGACGGTGAGCTCCTACAATGAGCAGTTCTTC. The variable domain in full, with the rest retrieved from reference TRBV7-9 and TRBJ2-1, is DTGVSQNPRHKITKRGQNVTFRCDPISEHNRLYWYRQTLGQGPEFLTYFQNEAQLEKSRLLSDRFSAERPKGSFSTLEIQRTEQGDSAMYLCASSTTWTVSSYNEQFFGPGTRLTVL.

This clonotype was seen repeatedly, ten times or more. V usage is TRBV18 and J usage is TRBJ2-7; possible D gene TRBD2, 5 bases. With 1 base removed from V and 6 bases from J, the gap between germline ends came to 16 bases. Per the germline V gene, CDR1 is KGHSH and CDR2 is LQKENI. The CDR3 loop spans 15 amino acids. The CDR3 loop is CASSPRATEGAEQYF. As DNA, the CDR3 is TGTGCCAGCTCACCACGGGCCACTGAGGGCGCCGAGCAGTACTTC.

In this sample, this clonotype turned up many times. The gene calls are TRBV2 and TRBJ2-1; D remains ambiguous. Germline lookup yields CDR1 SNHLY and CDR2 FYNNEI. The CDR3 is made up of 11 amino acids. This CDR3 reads CATSSYNEQFF. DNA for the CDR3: TGTGCTACCTCCTCCTACAATGAGCAGTTCTTC.